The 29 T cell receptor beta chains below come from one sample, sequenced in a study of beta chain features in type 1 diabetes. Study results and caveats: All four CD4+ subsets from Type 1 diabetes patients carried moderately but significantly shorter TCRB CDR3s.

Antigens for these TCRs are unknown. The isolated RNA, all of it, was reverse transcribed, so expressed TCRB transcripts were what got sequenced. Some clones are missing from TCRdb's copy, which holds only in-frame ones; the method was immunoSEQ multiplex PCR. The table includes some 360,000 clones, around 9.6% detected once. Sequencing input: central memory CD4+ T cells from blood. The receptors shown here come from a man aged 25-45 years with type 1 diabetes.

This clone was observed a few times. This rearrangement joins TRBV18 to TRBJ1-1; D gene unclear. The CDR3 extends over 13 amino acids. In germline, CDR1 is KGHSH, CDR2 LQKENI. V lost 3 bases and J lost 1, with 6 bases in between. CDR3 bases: TGTGCCAGCTCACCGGGCAGGAACACTGAAGCTTTCTTT. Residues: CASSPGRNTEAFF. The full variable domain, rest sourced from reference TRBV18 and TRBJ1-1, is NAGVMQNPRHLVRRRGQEARLRCSPMKGHSHVYWYRQLPEEGLKFMVYLQKENIIDESGMPKERFSAEFPKEGPSILRIQQVVRGDSAAYFCASSPGRNTEAFFGQGTRLTVV.

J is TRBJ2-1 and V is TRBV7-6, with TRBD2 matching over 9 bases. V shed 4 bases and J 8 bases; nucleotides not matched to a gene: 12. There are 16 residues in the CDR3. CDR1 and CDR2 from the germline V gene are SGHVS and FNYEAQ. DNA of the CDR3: TGTGCCAGCAGCTCCCGAGGGGGTAGCGGGAGCTATGAGCAGTTCTTC. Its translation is CASSSRGGSGSYEQFF.

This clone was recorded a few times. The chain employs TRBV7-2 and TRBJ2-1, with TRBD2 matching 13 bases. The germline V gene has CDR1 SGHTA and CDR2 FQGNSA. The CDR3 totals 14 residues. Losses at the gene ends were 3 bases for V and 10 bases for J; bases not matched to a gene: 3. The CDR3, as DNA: TGTGCCAGCAGCTTTGGGACTAGCGGGGCCGAGCAGTTCTTC. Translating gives CASSFGTSGAEQFF.

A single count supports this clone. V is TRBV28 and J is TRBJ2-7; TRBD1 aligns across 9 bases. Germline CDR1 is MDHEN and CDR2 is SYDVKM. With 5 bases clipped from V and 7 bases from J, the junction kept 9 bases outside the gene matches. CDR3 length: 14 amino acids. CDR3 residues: CASSTPGQGGEQYF. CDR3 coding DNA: TGTGCCAGCAGTACTCCGGGACAGGGCGGGGAGCAGTACTTC.

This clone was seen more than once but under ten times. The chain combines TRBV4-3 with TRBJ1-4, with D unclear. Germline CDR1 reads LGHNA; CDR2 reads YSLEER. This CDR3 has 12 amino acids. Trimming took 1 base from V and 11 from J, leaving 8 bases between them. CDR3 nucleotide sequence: TGCGCCAGCAGCCAAGGGAATGGGAAACTGTTTTTT. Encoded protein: CASSQGNGKLFF.

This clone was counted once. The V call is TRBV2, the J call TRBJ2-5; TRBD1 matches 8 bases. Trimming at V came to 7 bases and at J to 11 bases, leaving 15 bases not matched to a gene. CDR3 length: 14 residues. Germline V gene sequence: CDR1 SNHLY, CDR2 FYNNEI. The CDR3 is CASTPGTGDREQYF. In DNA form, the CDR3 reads TGTGCCAGCACACCGGGGACAGGAGACCGGGAGCAGTACTTC. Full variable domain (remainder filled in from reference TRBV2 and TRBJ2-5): EPEVTQTPSHQVTQMGQEVILRCVPISNHLYFYWYRQILGQKVEFLVSFYNNEISEKSEIFDDQFSVERPDGSNFTLKIRSTKLEDSAMYFCASTPGTGDREQYFGPGTRLLVL.

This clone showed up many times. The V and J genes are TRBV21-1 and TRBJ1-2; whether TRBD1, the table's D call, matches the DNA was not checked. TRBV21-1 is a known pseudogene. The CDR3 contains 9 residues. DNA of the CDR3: TGTGCCAGCAGACAAGTCTACACCTTC. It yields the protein CASRQVYTF.

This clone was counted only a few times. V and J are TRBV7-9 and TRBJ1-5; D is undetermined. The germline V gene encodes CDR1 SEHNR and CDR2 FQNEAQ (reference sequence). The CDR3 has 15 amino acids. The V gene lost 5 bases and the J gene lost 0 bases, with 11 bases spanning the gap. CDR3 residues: CASSRGQSSNQPQHF. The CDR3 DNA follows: TGTGCCAGCAGCCGCGGGCAGTCTAGCAATCAGCCCCAGCATTTT.

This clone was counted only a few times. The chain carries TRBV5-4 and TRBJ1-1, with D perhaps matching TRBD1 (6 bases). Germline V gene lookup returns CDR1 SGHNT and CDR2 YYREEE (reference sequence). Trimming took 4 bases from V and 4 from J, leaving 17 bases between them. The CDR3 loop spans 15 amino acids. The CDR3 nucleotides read TGTGCCAGCAGCCCCTCTGACAGGCCCCCCACTGAAGCTTTCTTT. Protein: CASSPSDRPPTEAFF.

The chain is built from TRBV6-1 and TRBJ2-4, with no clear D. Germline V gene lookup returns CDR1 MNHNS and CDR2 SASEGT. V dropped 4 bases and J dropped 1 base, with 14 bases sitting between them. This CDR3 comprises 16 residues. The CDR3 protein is CASSAMTSGAKNIQYF. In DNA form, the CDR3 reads TGTGCCAGCAGTGCAATGACAAGTGGGGCCAAAAACATTCAGTACTTC.

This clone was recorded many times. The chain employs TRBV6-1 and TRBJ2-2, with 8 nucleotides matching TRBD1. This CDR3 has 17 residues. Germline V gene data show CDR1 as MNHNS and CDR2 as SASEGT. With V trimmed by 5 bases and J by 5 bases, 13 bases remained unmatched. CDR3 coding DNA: TGTGCCAGCAGTAAAGGACAGGGATCCTTTGTTACCGGGGAGCTGTTTTTT. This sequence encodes CASSKGQGSFVTGELFF.

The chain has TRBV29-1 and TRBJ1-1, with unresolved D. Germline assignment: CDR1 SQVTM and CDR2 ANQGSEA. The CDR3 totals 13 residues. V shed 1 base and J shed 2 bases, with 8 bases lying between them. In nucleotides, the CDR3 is TGCAGCGTTGAAGTCGGCAGAAACACTGAAGCTTTCTTT. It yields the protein CSVEVGRNTEAFF.

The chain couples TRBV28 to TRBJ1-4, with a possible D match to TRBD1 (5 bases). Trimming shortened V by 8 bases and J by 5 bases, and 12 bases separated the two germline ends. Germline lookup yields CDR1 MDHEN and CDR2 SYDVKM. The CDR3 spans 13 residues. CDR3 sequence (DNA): TGTGCCAGCGGACTGGGGGGAAATGAAAAACTGTTTTTT. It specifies CASGLGGNEKLFF.

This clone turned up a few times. The CDR3: CASLGLGETQYF. CDR3 coding DNA: TGTGCCAGCCTAGGACTGGGAGAGACCCAGTACTTC. J is TRBJ2-5 and V is TRBV28, with TRBD2 as a possible D gene (5 bases). V lost 8 bases, J lost 4 bases, and 11 bases lay in between. The CDR3 contains 12 residues. Germline V lookup: CDR1 MDHEN, CDR2 SYDVKM.

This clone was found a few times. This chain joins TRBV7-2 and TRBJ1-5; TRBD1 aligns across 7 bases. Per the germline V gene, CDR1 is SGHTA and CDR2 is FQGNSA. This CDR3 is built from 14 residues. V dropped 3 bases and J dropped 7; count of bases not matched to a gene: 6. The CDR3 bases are TGTGCCAGCAGCTTTTCAGGGGGAGAGCAGCCCCAGCATTTT. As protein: CASSFSGGEQPQHF.

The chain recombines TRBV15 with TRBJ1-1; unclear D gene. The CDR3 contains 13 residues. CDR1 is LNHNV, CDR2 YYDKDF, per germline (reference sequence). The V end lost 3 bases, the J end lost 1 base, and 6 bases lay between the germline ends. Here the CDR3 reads CATSSTANTEAFF. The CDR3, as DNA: TGTGCCACCAGCAGTACGGCGAACACTGAAGCTTTCTTT.

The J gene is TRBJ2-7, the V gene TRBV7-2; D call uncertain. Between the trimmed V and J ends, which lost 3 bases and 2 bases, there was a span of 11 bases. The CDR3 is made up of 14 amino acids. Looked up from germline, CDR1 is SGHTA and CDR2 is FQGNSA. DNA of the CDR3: TGTGCCAGCAGCTTCTCCCGGTGGGCCTACGAGCAGTACTTC. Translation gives CASSFSRWAYEQYF.

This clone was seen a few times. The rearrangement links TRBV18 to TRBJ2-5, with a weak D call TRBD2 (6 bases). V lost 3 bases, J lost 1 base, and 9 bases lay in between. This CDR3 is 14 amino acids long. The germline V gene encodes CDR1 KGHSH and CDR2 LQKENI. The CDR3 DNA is TGTGCCAGCTCACCTTGGGACTCCCAAGAGACCCAGTACTTC. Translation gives CASSPWDSQETQYF. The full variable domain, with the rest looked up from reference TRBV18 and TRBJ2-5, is NAGVMQNPRHLVRRRGQEARLRCSPMKGHSHVYWYRQLPEEGLKFMVYLQKENIIDESGMPKERFSAEFPKEGPSILRIQQVVRGDSAAYFCASSPWDSQETQYFGPGTRLLVL.

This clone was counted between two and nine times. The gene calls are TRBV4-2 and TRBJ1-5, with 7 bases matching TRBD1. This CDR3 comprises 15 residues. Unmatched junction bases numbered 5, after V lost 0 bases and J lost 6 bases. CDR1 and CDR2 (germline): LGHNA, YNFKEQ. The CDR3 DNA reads TGTGCCAGCAGCCAAGAGGTAGGGGGCGGTCAGCCCCAGCATTTT. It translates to CASSQEVGGGQPQHF.

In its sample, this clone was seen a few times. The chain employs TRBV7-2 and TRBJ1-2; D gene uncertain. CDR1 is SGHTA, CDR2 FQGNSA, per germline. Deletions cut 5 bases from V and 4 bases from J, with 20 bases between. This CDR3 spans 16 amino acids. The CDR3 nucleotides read TGTGCCAGCAGCCCTCCGGGCCTCACAAGTGGCTATGGCTACACCTTC. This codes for CASSPPGLTSGYGYTF.

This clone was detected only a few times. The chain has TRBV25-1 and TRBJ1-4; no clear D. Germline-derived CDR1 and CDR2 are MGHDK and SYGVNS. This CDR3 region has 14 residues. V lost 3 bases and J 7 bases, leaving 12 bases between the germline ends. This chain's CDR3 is CASSDSGIREKLFF. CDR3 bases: TGTGCCAGCAGTGACTCGGGGATTCGTGAAAAACTGTTTTTT.

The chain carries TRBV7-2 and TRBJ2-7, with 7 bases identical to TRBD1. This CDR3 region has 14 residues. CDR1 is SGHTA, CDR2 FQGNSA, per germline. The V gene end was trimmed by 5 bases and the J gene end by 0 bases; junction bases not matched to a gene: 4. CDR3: CASSQDRSSYEQYF. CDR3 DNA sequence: TGTGCCAGCAGCCAGGACAGGAGCTCCTACGAGCAGTACTTC.

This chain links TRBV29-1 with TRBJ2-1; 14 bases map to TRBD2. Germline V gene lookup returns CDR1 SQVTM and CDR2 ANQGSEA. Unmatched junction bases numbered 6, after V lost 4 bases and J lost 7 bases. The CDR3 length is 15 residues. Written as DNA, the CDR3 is TGCAGCGTTGTGGGGACTAGCGGGAGAAAAAATGAGCAGTTCTTC. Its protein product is CSVVGTSGRKNEQFF.

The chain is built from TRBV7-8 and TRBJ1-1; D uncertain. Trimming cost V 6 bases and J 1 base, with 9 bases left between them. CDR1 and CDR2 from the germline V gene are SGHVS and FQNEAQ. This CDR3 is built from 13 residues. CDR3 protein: CASRLQRNTEAFF. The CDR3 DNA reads TGTGCCAGCAGGCTCCAGAGGAACACTGAAGCTTTCTTT.

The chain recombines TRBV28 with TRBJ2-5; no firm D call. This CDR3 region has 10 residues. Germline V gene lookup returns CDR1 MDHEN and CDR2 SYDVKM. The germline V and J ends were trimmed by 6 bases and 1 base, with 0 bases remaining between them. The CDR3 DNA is TGTGCCAGCAGCCAAGAGACCCAGTACTTC. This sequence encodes CASSQETQYF. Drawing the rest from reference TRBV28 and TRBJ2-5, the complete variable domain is DVKVTQSSRYLVKRTGEKVFLECVQDMDHENMFWYRQDPGLGLRLIYFSYDVKMKEKGDIPEGYSVSREKKERFSLILESASTNQTSMYLCASSQETQYFGPGTRLLVL.

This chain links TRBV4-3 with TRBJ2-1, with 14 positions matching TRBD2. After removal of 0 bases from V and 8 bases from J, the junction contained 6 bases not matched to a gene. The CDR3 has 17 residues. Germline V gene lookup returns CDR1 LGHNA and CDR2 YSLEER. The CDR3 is CASSQEWGLAGEDEQFF. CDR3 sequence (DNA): TGCGCCAGCAGCCAAGAATGGGGACTAGCGGGAGAGGATGAGCAGTTCTTC.

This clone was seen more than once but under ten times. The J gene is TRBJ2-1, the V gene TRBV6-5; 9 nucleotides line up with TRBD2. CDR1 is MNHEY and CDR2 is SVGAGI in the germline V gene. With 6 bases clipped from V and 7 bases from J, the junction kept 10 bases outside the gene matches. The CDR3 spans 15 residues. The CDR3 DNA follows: TGTGCCAGCAGGCGGGGGGGCGGGAGAGTAAATGAGCAGTTCTTC. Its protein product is CASRRGGGRVNEQFF.

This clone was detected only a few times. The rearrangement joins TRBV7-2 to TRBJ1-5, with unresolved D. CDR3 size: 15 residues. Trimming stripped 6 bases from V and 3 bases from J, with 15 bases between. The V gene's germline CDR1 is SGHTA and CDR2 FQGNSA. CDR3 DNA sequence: TGTGCCAGCAGTCCCCCCCCCGGAACCAATCAGCCCCAGCATTTT. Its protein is CASSPPPGTNQPQHF.

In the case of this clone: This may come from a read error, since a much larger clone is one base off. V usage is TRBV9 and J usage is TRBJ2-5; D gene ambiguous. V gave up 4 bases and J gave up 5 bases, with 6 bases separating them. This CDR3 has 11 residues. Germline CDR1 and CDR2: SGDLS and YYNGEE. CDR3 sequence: CASSFGETQYF. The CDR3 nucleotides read TGTGCCAGCAGCTTTGGGGAGACCCAGTACTTC.